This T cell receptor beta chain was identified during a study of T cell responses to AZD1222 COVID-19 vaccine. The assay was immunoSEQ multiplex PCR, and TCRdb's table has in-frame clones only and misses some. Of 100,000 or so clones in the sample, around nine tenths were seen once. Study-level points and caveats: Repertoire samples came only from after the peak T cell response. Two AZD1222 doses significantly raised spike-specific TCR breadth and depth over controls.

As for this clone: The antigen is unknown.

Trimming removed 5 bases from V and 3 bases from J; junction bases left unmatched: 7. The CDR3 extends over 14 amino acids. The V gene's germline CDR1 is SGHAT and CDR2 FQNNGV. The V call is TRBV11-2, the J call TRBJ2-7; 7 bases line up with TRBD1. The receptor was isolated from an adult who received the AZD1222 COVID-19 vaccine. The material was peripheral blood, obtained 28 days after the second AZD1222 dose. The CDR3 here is CASSGGDSYYEQYF. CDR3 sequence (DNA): TGTGCCAGCAGCGGTGGGGACAGCTACTACGAGCAGTACTTC.